Following are 23 T cell receptor beta chains from one sample sequenced in a study of cytomegalovirus exposure and HLA in healthy donors. The PCR employed 60 Vbeta primers together with 13 Jbeta primers. Sequencing was performed with immunoSEQ multiplex PCR; in TCRdb, only in-frame clones are kept and a portion is missing. The sample includes a few hundred thousand clones, over 65% of them seen just once. The specimen sequenced was PBMCs. Receptors were obtained from a man aged 35 to 55 in good health and CMV-seronegative.

The gene calls are TRBV28 and TRBJ2-1; the D is unclear. The germline V gene encodes CDR1 MDHEN and CDR2 SYDVKM. There are 11 residues in the CDR3. Trimming took off 6 bases at V and 11 bases at J, with 11 bases between the two ends. The CDR3 bases are TGTGCCAGCAGCCCCGAGACTCAGCAGTTCTTC. Its translation: CASSPETQQFF.

The chain is built from TRBV6-5 and TRBJ1-2, with TRBD1 as a possible D gene (5 bases). From germline, CDR1 is MNHEY and CDR2 SVGAGI. The CDR3 has 13 residues. V gave up 6 bases and J gave up 2 bases, with 10 bases separating them. The CDR3 loop reads CASSSGGNYGYTF. CDR3 DNA sequence: TGTGCCAGCAGCTCTGGGGGGAACTATGGCTACACCTTC.

The rearrangement joins TRBV6-4 to TRBJ2-3, with D unresolved. V dropped 0 bases and J dropped 4 bases, with 5 bases sitting between them. The germline CDR1 and CDR2 sequences are MRHNA and SNTAGT. The CDR3 contains 13 residues. In DNA form, the CDR3 reads TGTGCCAGCAGTGACTCCCCAGCAGATACGCAGTATTTT. Its protein product is CASSDSPADTQYF.

This clone was observed a handful of times. This sequence joins TRBV7-9 and TRBJ2-1; perhaps TRBD2 as D (5 bases). The CDR3 contains 10 residues. Germline V gene data show CDR1 as SEHNR and CDR2 as FQNEAQ (reference sequence). Trimming cost V 4 bases and J 13 bases, with 8 bases left between them. This CDR3 is CASSSREQFF. For the CDR3, the DNA is TGTGCCAGCAGCTCACGGGAACAGTTCTTC.

The chain joins TRBV7-8 to TRBJ2-7, with D possibly being TRBD1 (6 bases). V shed 3 bases and J shed 4 bases, with 19 bases lying between them. Germline V gives CDR1 SGHVS, CDR2 FQNEAQ. This CDR3 spans 16 amino acids. CDR3: CASSFGTLVWVYEQYF. The CDR3 bases are TGTGCCAGCAGCTTTGGGACACTCGTTTGGGTATACGAGCAGTACTTC.

The gene calls are TRBV9 and TRBJ2-4; 7 bases are shared with TRBD2. Germline V gene lookup returns CDR1 SGDLS and CDR2 YYNGEE. The CDR3 loop spans 13 amino acids. V shed 5 bases and J 4 bases; nucleotides not matched to a gene: 3. This CDR3 is CASSPGLKNIQYF. The CDR3 DNA reads TGTGCCAGCAGTCCGGGACTAAAAAACATTCAGTACTTC. Combining the CDR3 with reference TRBV9 and TRBJ2-4 gives the whole variable domain DSGVTQTPKHLITATGQRVTLRCSPRSGDLSVYWYQQSLDQGLQFLIQYYNGEERAKGNILERFSAQQFPDLHSELNLSSLELGDSALYFCASSPGLKNIQYFGAGTRLSVL.

V gene TRBV2 combines with J gene TRBJ2-2, with TRBD1 as a possible D gene (5 bases). V shed 3 bases and J shed 1 base, with 9 bases lying between them. The CDR3 is 15 amino acids. The germline V gene encodes CDR1 SNHLY and CDR2 FYNNEI. The CDR3 spells CASSDDRWNTGELFF. In DNA form, the CDR3 reads TGTGCCAGCAGTGATGACAGATGGAACACCGGGGAGCTGTTTTTT.

The chain employs TRBV28 and TRBJ2-3; D is possibly TRBD2 (6 bases). Germline assignment: CDR1 MDHEN and CDR2 SYDVKM. Trimming left V 2 bases short and J 6 bases short, with 9 bases between. The CDR3 contains 13 residues. The CDR3 protein is CASSLPGRDTQYF. DNA of the CDR3: TGTGCCAGCAGTTTACCGGGGAGGGATACGCAGTATTTT.

The genes are TRBV4-3 and TRBJ2-2; the match to TRBD2 covers 8 bases. V gave up 0 bases and J gave up 1 base; unmatched junction bases: 4. Germline V gives CDR1 LGHNA, CDR2 YSLEER. The CDR3 consists of 17 residues. The CDR3: CASSQDLLAGNTGELFF. DNA for the CDR3: TGCGCCAGCAGCCAAGATCTGCTAGCGGGGAACACCGGGGAGCTGTTTTTT.

In this sample, this clone turned up a few times. The chain carries TRBV5-1 and TRBJ2-7, with 10 bases aligning to TRBD1. Germline CDR1 SGHRS, CDR2 YFSETQ. V lost 3 bases, J lost 5 bases, and 8 bases stayed unmatched. The CDR3 spans 15 residues. The DNA of the CDR3 is TGCGCCAGCAGCTCCCCGGGACAGGGGTTCGACGAGCAGTACTTC. Its protein product is CASSSPGQGFDEQYF.

CDR3 sequence: CASSLTQSNYGYTF. As DNA, the CDR3 is TGTGCCAGCAGTTTGACACAGTCTAACTATGGCTACACCTTC. V usage is TRBV27 and J usage is TRBJ1-2; D is undetermined. The CDR3 covers 14 residues. Per germline, CDR1 MNHEY and CDR2 SMNVEV (reference sequence). Trimming stripped 3 bases from V and 0 bases from J, with 8 bases between.

The rearrangement joins TRBV18 to TRBJ2-4, with D possibly being TRBD1 (6 bases). The CDR3 has 16 residues. V was shortened by 3 bases and J by 4 bases, with 16 bases between the two germline ends. CDR1 is KGHSH and CDR2 is LQKENI in the germline V gene. CDR3 loop: CASSPASPGQKNIQYF. The CDR3 bases are TGTGCCAGCTCACCCGCTAGCCCGGGACAAAAAAACATTCAGTACTTC.

This clone has just a few counts. The V and J genes are TRBV27 and TRBJ2-7, with 8 positions matching TRBD1. V lost 5 bases, J lost 4 bases, and 7 bases stayed unmatched. CDR1 is MNHEY, CDR2 SMNVEV, per germline (reference sequence). The CDR3 totals 14 residues. The CDR3 region has the DNA TGTGCCAGCAGTACCTGGGACAGGATTTACGAGCAGTACTTC. It yields the protein CASSTWDRIYEQYF.

This clone appeared a few times. The chain uses TRBV2 and TRBJ1-2; TRBD1 is a possible D gene (5 bases). The germline V and J ends were trimmed by 2 bases and 10 bases, with 17 bases remaining between them. Germline assignment: CDR1 SNHLY and CDR2 FYNNEI. The CDR3 has 14 amino acids. The DNA for the CDR3 is TGTGCCAGCAGTGAACAGACGCAGGGTATAAACTACACCTTC. It specifies CASSEQTQGINYTF.

V gene TRBV7-9 combines with J gene TRBJ2-3, with D unresolved. The CDR3 loop spans 13 amino acids. Trimming cost V 6 bases and J 6 bases, with 13 bases left between them. The germline V gene has CDR1 SEHNR and CDR2 FQNEAQ (reference sequence). The CDR3 DNA is TGTGCCAGCAGTTCGCCCAAAGAGGATACGCAGTATTTT. It is translated as CASSSPKEDTQYF.

This chain connects TRBV4-1 to TRBJ1-1; 8 nucleotides match TRBD1. The V segment lost 5 bases and the J segment 3 bases; nucleotides outside the gene matches: 8. The CDR3 extends over 15 amino acids. CDR1 is MGHRA, CDR2 YSYEKL, per germline. Here the CDR3 reads CASSKGGQGDTEAFF. CDR3 bases: TGCGCCAGCAGCAAGGGAGGACAGGGAGACACTGAAGCTTTCTTT.

This chain connects TRBV7-2 to TRBJ1-4; a possible D gene is TRBD1 (5 bases). CDR1 is SGHTA, CDR2 FQGNSA, per germline. Trimming removed 3 bases from V and 0 bases from J, with 11 bases in between. The length of the CDR3 is 16 residues. As DNA, the CDR3 is TGTGCCAGCAGCTTGTCGGGGGGTACAACTAATGAAAAACTGTTTTTT. This encodes CASSLSGGTTNEKLFF.

The chain couples TRBV5-1 to TRBJ1-1, with D possibly matching TRBD1 (5 bases). V lost 4 bases, J lost 3 bases, and 13 bases lay in between. CDR3 size: 14 residues. Germline-derived CDR1 and CDR2 are SGHRS and YFSETQ. CDR3 region: CASSREQVHTEAFF. CDR3 DNA sequence: TGCGCCAGCAGCAGGGAACAGGTCCACACTGAAGCTTTCTTT.

V is TRBV7-2 and J is TRBJ2-3, with TRBD2 matching 10 bases. This CDR3 spans 16 amino acids. The junction had 8 bases not matched to a gene; V was cut back by 4 bases and J by 4 bases. The germline gives CDR1 SGHTA, CDR2 FQGNSA. This CDR3 is CASSWGAGGGADTQYF. The CDR3 nucleotides are TGTGCCAGCAGCTGGGGAGCGGGAGGGGGGGCAGATACGCAGTATTTT.

The chain combines TRBV18 with TRBJ2-7, with a possible D match to TRBD1 (6 bases). The germline CDR1 and CDR2 sequences are KGHSH and LQKENI. V lost 5 bases and J 6 bases, leaving 17 bases between the germline ends. CDR3 length equals 14 residues. The CDR3 here is CASSSDSSWFEQYF. The DNA of the CDR3 is TGTGCCAGCTCATCGGACAGCTCCTGGTTCGAGCAGTACTTC.

The V call is TRBV27, the J call TRBJ1-5; D uncertain. V was trimmed by 11 bases and J by 9 bases, leaving 20 bases between them. CDR3 size: 13 residues. Germline CDR1 and CDR2: MNHEY and SMNVEV (reference sequence). The CDR3 DNA follows: TGTGCCTCTAAGGGCGGGCCAGTGGGGCCCCAGCATTTT. Translation: CASKGGPVGPQHF.

This clone was picked up a small number of times. The chain couples TRBV18 to TRBJ2-5; 12 bases line up with TRBD2. The CDR3 consists of 17 residues. From germline, CDR1 is KGHSH and CDR2 LQKENI. V shed 1 base and J 5 bases; nucleotides not matched to a gene: 8. The CDR3 loop reads CASSPQWLAGGSETQYF. For the CDR3, the DNA is TGTGCCAGCTCACCACAATGGCTAGCGGGAGGGTCCGAGACCCAGTACTTC.

In this sample, this clone turned up a few times. This sequence joins TRBV27 and TRBJ2-1; 7 bases match TRBD2. J gave up 5 bases and V 9 bases, and 7 bases lay outside the gene matches. The CDR3 consists of 13 residues. Germline CDR1 MNHEY, CDR2 SMNVEV (reference sequence). Here the CDR3 DNA reads TGTGCCAGAACTGGCCTAGCGGACAATGAGCAGTTCTTC. Translation: CARTGLADNEQFF.